These 10 T cell receptor beta chains share one sample of origin, sequenced in a study of blood T cell repertoires in COVID-19. The data were produced by immunoSEQ multiplex PCR, yet TCRdb's version contains in-frame clones alone and is incomplete. This table holds 300,000 or so clones, 80% to 90% found once. Sequenced input: PBMCs or T cells enriched from blood (not recorded which). The receptors derive from a woman in her late teens or twenties who had recovered from COVID-19.

This chain joins TRBV5-1 and TRBJ2-1, with TRBD2 matching 7 bases. Per the germline V gene, CDR1 is SGHRS and CDR2 is YFSETQ. The CDR3 spans 16 residues. V shed 2 bases and J 8 bases; nucleotides not matched to a gene: 13. CDR3 in DNA: TGCGCCAGCAGCTTCAGAGGTCGCGGGAGAGTGGATGAGCAGTTCTTC. Protein product: CASSFRGRGRVDEQFF.

This chain uses TRBV18 with TRBJ2-5; 10 nucleotides align to TRBD1. The CDR3 consists of 13 residues. Germline CDR1 reads KGHSH; CDR2 reads LQKENI. The trim removed 4 bases at V and 4 bases at J, leaving 0 bases unmatched. The CDR3 spells CASSRDRGETQYF. Here the CDR3 DNA reads TGTGCCAGCTCACGGGACAGGGGAGAGACCCAGTACTTC.

The V gene is TRBV14, the J gene TRBJ1-1; 7 bases fit TRBD1. The CDR3 runs to 17 residues. Germline CDR1 and CDR2: SGHDN and FVKESK. The J segment lost 1 base and the V segment lost 5 bases, leaving 13 bases of the junction unmatched. As DNA, the CDR3 is TGTGCCAGCAGCGCCCACAGGGGATGGAAAGAGAACACTGAAGCTTTCTTT. It encodes CASSAHRGWKENTEAFF.

CDR3 DNA: TGTGCCAGCAGCAAATACGCCAAAGAGGGGGAGCTGGACGAGCAGTACTTC. It translates to CASSKYAKEGELDEQYF. V is TRBV21-1 and J is TRBJ2-7; the table calls TRBD1, which could not be checked here. TRBV21-1 is given as a pseudogene. The CDR3 runs to 17 residues.

This clone appeared a single time. The gene calls are TRBV7-9 and TRBJ1-1, with a weak D call TRBD1 (5 bases). The germline gives CDR1 SEHNR, CDR2 FQNEAQ (reference sequence). Trimming took off 5 bases at V and 8 bases at J, with 15 bases between the two ends. The CDR3 runs to 13 residues. The CDR3 nucleotides are TGTGCCAGCAGCGCCACAGGCCTAGGAGAAGCTTTCTTT. Translated: CASSATGLGEAFF.

The rearrangement uses TRBV19 and TRBJ2-7; weak D call: TRBD2 (5 bases). Germline V gives CDR1 LNHDA, CDR2 SQIVND (reference sequence). This CDR3 is 13 amino acids long. The V and J ends lost 6 bases and 3 bases respectively, with 12 bases between them. The CDR3: CASSYLRDYEQYF. DNA for the CDR3: TGTGCCAGTAGCTACCTCCGGGACTACGAGCAGTACTTC.

The V gene is TRBV2, the J gene TRBJ1-3; D uncertain. Per germline, CDR1 SNHLY and CDR2 FYNNEI. V lost 8 bases to trimming and J lost 2 bases, with 10 bases between them. The length of the CDR3 is 13 residues. The CDR3 spells CASLARPGNTIYF. CDR3 nucleotides: TGTGCCAGCTTGGCCCGCCCTGGAAACACCATATATTTT.

Details on this clone: One end of the junction fails to match germline, which may point to a read error. The rearrangement links TRBV11-2 to TRBJ2-3, with no clear D. The germline gives CDR1 SGHAT, CDR2 FQNNGV. This CDR3 contains 11 residues. CDR3 region: CASSFTDTQYF. The CDR3 nucleotides are TGTGCCAGCAGCTTCACAGACACGCAGTATTTT.

This chain joins TRBV11-2 and TRBJ2-4, with 7 bases identical to TRBD1. Trimming took 5 bases from V and 0 from J; bases not matched to a gene: 10. The germline gives CDR1 SGHAT, CDR2 FQNNGV. CDR3 size: 17 residues. CDR3 nucleotides: TGTGCCAGCAGCCGATTTTCACAGGGGCTAGCCAAAAACATTCAGTACTTC. Its protein product is CASSRFSQGLAKNIQYF.

The V gene is TRBV10-1, the J gene TRBJ2-2, with TRBD1 as a possible D gene (5 bases). Trimming removed 4 bases at V and 5 bases at J, with 8 bases between. This CDR3 has 13 residues. Germline CDR1 and CDR2: WNHNN and SYGVQD (reference sequence). Here the CDR3 reads CASSVTGTGELFF. The CDR3 nucleotides read TGCGCCAGCAGTGTTACAGGAACCGGGGAGCTGTTTTTT.